This T cell receptor beta chain was sequenced in a study of blood T cell repertoires in COVID-19. Overall study context: Acute and convalescent COVID-19 samples came from the United States, Italy and Spain. In each case, the material was cDNA or gDNA derived from T cells, B-cell-depleted T cells, or PBMCs.

Comment on this clone: This same CDR3 is encoded by further DNA sequences in the sample.

Libraries were prepared by immunoSEQ multiplex PCR; TCRdb keeps only in-frame clonotypes and omits some of them. The sample lists tens of thousands of clones; about 80% were seen once. The sequence came from a man aged 70-80 years with acute or convalescent COVID-19. Sequences were obtained from peripheral blood.

Written as DNA, the CDR3 is TGTGCCACCAGCAGAGATCGGGGGAACACTGAAGCTTTCTTT. The encoded protein is CATSRDRGNTEAFF. The rearrangement links TRBV15 to TRBJ1-1; no clear D. Between the trimmed V and J ends, which lost 0 bases and 1 base, there was a span of 6 bases. The CDR3 length is 14 residues. Per the germline V gene, CDR1 is LNHNV and CDR2 is YYDKDF (reference sequence).